This T cell receptor beta chain is drawn from a study of tumor-infiltrating lymphocytes in oesophageal squamous cell carcinoma. The germline V gene has CDR1 KGHSH and CDR2 LQKENI. Trimming pared 3 bases from V and 7 bases from J, leaving 10 bases between. The CDR3 contains 12 residues. This clonotype has a handful of counts. TCRdb ran MiXCR on the PCR reads and lists one entry per CDR3 protein. The sample holds more than 9,000 distinct CDR3 sequences; around half are singletons and the top ten take roughly a quarter. V gene TRBV18 combines with J gene TRBJ2-7; D gene uncertain. The receptor comes from a male donor with esophageal squamous cell carcinoma. The source material was esophageal tumor tissue. In DNA form, the CDR3 reads TGTGCCAGCTCACCCGTTACTGGTGAGCAGTACTTC. This gives the protein CASSPVTGEQYF. Together with reference TRBV18 and TRBJ2-7, the CDR3 gives the full variable domain: NAGVMQNPRHLVRRRGQEARLRCSPMKGHSHVYWYRQLPEEGLKFMVYLQKENIIDESGMPKERFSAEFPKEGPSILRIQQVVRGDSAAYFCASSPVTGEQYFGPGTRLTVT.